This is a list of T cell receptor beta chains from one sample in a study of shared clonotypes between healthy human individuals. Method: immunoSEQ multiplex PCR; TCRdb's copy keeps in-frame clones and lacks some. The sample lists about 510,000 clones, 60% to 80% occurring once. Sample: PBMCs. The receptor source for this set is a middle-aged woman in good health. Some clones in this sample may be carry-over from other donors' samples. Each CDR3 is given without its conserved first and last residue.

CDR3	V	J
AITRDRSSPLH	TRBV10-3	TRBJ1-6
ASKLSNTGELF	TRBV6-4	TRBJ2-2
ASSERGGGQPQH	TRBV25-1	TRBJ1-5
ASSSSEDTQY	TRBV6-5	TRBJ2-3
AWSVPRGEKLF	TRBV30	TRBJ1-4
ASSLQKAYEQY	TRBV11-1	TRBJ2-7
ASSLVGTSAQNEQF	TRBV7-2	TRBJ2-1
ASSLYGGTGELF	TRBV7-3	TRBJ2-2
ASSYARLSEAF	TRBV6-6	TRBJ1-1
ASSYSGHQETQY	TRBV6-5	TRBJ2-5
ASLGGQANDEQY	TRBV2	TRBJ2-7
ASSLGTGEAYEQY	TRBV7-7	TRBJ2-7
ASSSEGGPGNTIY	TRBV7-2	TRBJ1-3
ASGRIGPNTGELF	TRBV19	TRBJ2-2
ASSSGTEGYSPLH	TRBV27	TRBJ1-6
ASSSIGLPYNEQF	TRBV5-1	TRBJ2-1
ASSPEAGTGELF	TRBV6-1	TRBJ2-2
ASSPLAGPYEQY	TRBV7-2	TRBJ2-7
ASSQGGDVWPQH	TRBV4-1	TRBJ1-5
ASSSDWGQETQY	TRBV7-7	TRBJ2-5
AWSRTRATGEKLF	TRBV30	TRBJ1-4
ASSLGPAAPYEQY	TRBV5-1	TRBJ2-7
ASSEGQVAEQY	TRBV9	TRBJ2-7
ASSLGGGIDTQY	TRBV11-2	TRBJ2-3
ASSEDGLLNQPQH	TRBV2	TRBJ1-5
ASSKEAGGAQPQH	TRBV21-1	TRBJ1-5
ASGSVEQF	TRBV6-6	TRBJ2-1
ASSAPGVTGELF	TRBV9	TRBJ2-2
ASSFSRDQETQY	TRBV5-1	TRBJ2-5
ATRRAYEQY	TRBV21-1	TRBJ2-7
ASSEVGDTQY	TRBV2	TRBJ2-3
ASRRLAGGRTDTQY	TRBV19	TRBJ2-3
ASSLGGTGQGVGETQY	TRBV5-1	TRBJ2-5
ASSTRDSPEAF	TRBV5-8	TRBJ1-1
ASSSQGQGALDTQY	TRBV7-2	TRBJ2-3
ASLPRTGINRVAY	TRBV28	TRBJ2-7
ASSQGLYYGYT	TRBV14	TRBJ1-2